This TCR beta chain appears in the sequencing data of a study of blood T cells in healthy people across ages. PCR was performed a second time for about 6 to 11 cycles using a sample-barcoded 5' primer and a J-beta primer mix. Any given sample supplied a minimum of 3 million CDR3-containing paired-end reads. TCRdb re-analysed the 5' RACE reads in MiXCR, keeping a single row per CDR3 protein. The table includes 750,000 to 950,000 distinct CDR3 sequences, more than 25% detected once. Staff drew around 10 milliliters of peripheral blood from each donor. This CDR3 region has 13 residues. The V end lost 2 bases, the J end lost 7 bases, and 12 bases lay between the germline ends. Germline CDR1 is MDHEN and CDR2 is SYDVKM. This same sample was also part of a study on T cells of mothers and their children.

The clonotype originates from a boy younger than 18 in good health. Sequenced: blood. The rearrangement joins TRBV28 to TRBJ2-7; D not resolved. This chain's CDR3 is CASSLVPDREQYF. The CDR3 region has the DNA TGTGCCAGCAGTTTAGTGCCCGACCGGGAGCAGTACTTC.